A single sample gave rise to the 9 T cell receptor beta chains below, sequenced in a study of cytomegalovirus exposure and HLA in healthy donors. Use of 60 Vbeta and 13 Jbeta primers characterized the PCR. Sequenced by immunoSEQ multiplex PCR; TCRdb stores in-frame clones only, minus some. In the table there are 45,000 to 65,000 clones, 77% of which are singletons. Material for sequencing was PBMCs. The receptor set was obtained from a woman in her thirties or forties in good health and CMV-seropositive.

The rearrangement links TRBV6-5 to TRBJ2-1; D is perhaps TRBD2 (6 bases). This CDR3 has 13 amino acids. Trimming took off 10 bases at V and 4 bases at J, with 14 bases between the two ends. Germline V CDR1 and CDR2: MNHEY, SVGAGI. The chain's CDR3 is CATLGGRYNEQFF. The CDR3 nucleotides are TGTGCCACCCTCGGGGGTCGTTACAATGAGCAGTTCTTC.

CDR3 bases: TGTGCCAGCAGCTCCCGACAGGGGGCTTCGAACACTGAAGCTTTCTTT. Amino acids: CASSSRQGASNTEAFF. The chain has TRBV11-3 and TRBJ1-1; 10 nucleotides agree with TRBD1. Germline V gene lookup returns CDR1 SGHNT and CDR2 YENEEA. This CDR3 is built from 16 residues. Unmatched junction bases numbered 6, after V lost 4 bases and J lost 1 base.

This clone was counted once. V and J are TRBV11-2 and TRBJ1-1, with D unresolved. Germline V lookup: CDR1 SGHAT, CDR2 FQNNGV. Trimming took off 1 base at V and 1 base at J, with 7 bases between the two ends. The CDR3 length is 14 residues. The CDR3 loop is CASSLVIWNTEAFF. The CDR3 bases are TGTGCCAGCAGCTTAGTCATTTGGAACACTGAAGCTTTCTTT.

V usage is TRBV6-1 and J usage is TRBJ2-7, with D perhaps matching TRBD1 (5 bases). Deletions cut 2 bases from V and 2 bases from J, with 10 bases between. Germline CDR1 and CDR2: MNHNS and SASEGT. The CDR3 runs 14 residues. This chain's CDR3 is CASSELRAPYEQYF. DNA of the CDR3: TGTGCCAGCAGTGAACTCAGGGCCCCCTACGAGCAGTACTTC.

V is TRBV2 and J is TRBJ2-5; D remains ambiguous. Germline CDR1 SNHLY, CDR2 FYNNEI. Trimming stripped 8 bases from V and 5 bases from J, with 12 bases between. There are 12 residues in the CDR3. The CDR3 reads CASYGSRETQYF. Here the CDR3 DNA reads TGTGCCAGCTATGGTAGTCGGGAGACCCAGTACTTC.

CDR3 region: CASSSSTAEQYF. The DNA of the CDR3 is TGTGCCAGCAGCTCATCCACAGCCGAGCAGTACTTC. The chain is built from TRBV7-2 and TRBJ2-7; no definite D call. This CDR3 comprises 12 residues. CDR1 is SGHTA, CDR2 FQGNSA, per germline. V was cut by 4 bases and J by 6 bases, with 10 bases left in between.

The chain joins TRBV9 to TRBJ2-7; unclear D gene. The CDR3 loop spans 13 amino acids. The ends were cut back, 0 bases at V and 3 bases at J, with 7 bases in the middle. In germline, CDR1 is SGDLS, CDR2 YYNGEE. The CDR3 DNA sequence: TGTGCCAGCAGCGTAGGAGTACTCTACGAGCAGTACTTC. Protein product: CASSVGVLYEQYF.

V usage is TRBV10-3 and J usage is TRBJ1-5; 11 bases line up with TRBD1. Trimming at V came to 10 bases and at J to 4 bases, leaving 9 bases not matched to a gene. CDR3 size: 15 residues. Germline-derived CDR1 and CDR2 are ENHRY and SYGVKD. This CDR3 is CATSPGQGANQPQHF. DNA for the CDR3: TGTGCCACCTCGCCCGGACAGGGGGCGAATCAGCCCCAGCATTTT.

The rearrangement uses TRBV6-5 and TRBJ1-6, with a weak D call TRBD1 (6 bases). This CDR3 contains 16 residues. Germline V gives CDR1 MNHEY, CDR2 SVGAGI. Trimming cost V 0 bases and J 9 bases, with 15 bases left between them. The CDR3 loop reads CASSYSARGSGSPLHF. CDR3 in DNA: TGTGCCAGCAGTTACTCGGCAAGGGGGTCGGGTTCACCCCTCCACTTT.